The entry below gives a single T cell receptor (beta chain) sequence along with its context. The antigen remains undetermined. One end of the junction does not line up with germline, which may come from a read error. CDR1 is MNHEY and CDR2 is SVGAGI in the germline V gene. The CDR3 extends over 13 amino acids. TCRdb passed the PCR reads through MiXCR, listing each CDR3 protein once. The data show over 50,000 distinct CDR3 sequences, roughly 36% seen once. The entry originates in a study of molecular identifiers for immune sequencing clone quantification. The overall study: Sequencing covered four of five parts into which replicate RNA from around 20,000 or 100,000 naive CD8 cells was split.

Study-wide findings and caveats: Under 1% of molecules in naive cells, but over 98% of effector molecules, belonged to clones above 20 RNA copies.

Naive CD8 T cells were sorted, and the gate applied was CD8+CD4-CCR7+CD45RA+. This receptor was taken from a human donor in good health. Some libraries in this study had Jurkat cell RNA spiked in. This chain joins TRBV6-5 and TRBJ1-5; D call uncertain. Sequences were obtained from naive CD8+ T cells from blood, with Jurkat cell RNA spiked in. The subset is: FACS-sorted CD8+CD4-CCR7+CD45RA+ naive T cells. The CDR3 sequence: CASSYSSKQPQHF. The DNA of the CDR3 is TGTGCCAGCAGTTACTCGAGCAAACAGCCCCAGCATTTT.